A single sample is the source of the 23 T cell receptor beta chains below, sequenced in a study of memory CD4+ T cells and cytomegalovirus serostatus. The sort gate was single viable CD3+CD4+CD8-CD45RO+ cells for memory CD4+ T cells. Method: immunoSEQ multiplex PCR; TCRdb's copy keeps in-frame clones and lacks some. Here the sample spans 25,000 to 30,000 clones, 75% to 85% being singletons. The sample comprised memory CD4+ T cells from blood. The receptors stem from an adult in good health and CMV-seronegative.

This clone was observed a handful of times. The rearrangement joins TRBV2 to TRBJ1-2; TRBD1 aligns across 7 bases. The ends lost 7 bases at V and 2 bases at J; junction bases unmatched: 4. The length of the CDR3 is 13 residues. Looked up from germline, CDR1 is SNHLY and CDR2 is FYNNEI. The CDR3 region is CASNRGSNYGYTF. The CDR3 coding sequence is TGTGCCAGCAACAGGGGATCCAACTATGGCTACACCTTC.

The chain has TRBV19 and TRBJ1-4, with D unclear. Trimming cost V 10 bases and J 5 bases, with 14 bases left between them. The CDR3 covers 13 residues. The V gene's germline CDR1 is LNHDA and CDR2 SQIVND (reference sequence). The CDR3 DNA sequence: TGTGCCATCCAGGACGGACGGAATGAAAAACTGTTTTTT. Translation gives CAIQDGRNEKLFF.

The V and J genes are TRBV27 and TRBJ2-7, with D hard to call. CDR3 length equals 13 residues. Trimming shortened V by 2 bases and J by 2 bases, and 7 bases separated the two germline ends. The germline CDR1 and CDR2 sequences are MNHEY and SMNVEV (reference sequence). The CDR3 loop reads CASSLNFAYEQYF. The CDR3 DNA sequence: TGTGCCAGCAGTTTAAATTTTGCCTACGAGCAGTACTTC.

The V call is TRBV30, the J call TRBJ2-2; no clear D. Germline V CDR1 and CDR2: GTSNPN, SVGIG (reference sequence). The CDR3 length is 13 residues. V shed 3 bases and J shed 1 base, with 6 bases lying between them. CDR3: CAWRIMNTGELFF. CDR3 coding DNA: TGTGCCTGGAGGATAATGAACACCGGGGAGCTGTTTTTT.

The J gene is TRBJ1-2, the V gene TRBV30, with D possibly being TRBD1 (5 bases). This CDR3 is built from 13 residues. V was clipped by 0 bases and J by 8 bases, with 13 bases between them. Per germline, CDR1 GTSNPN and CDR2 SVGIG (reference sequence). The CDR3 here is CAWSVRLRDGYTF. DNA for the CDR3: TGTGCCTGGAGTGTACGTCTCAGGGACGGCTACACCTTC.

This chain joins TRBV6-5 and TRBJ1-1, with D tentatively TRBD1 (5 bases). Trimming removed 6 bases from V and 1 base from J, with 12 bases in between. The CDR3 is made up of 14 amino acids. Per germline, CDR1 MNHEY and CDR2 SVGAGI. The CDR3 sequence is CASRPTVANTEAFF. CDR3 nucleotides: TGTGCCAGCAGACCGACAGTGGCGAACACTGAAGCTTTCTTT.

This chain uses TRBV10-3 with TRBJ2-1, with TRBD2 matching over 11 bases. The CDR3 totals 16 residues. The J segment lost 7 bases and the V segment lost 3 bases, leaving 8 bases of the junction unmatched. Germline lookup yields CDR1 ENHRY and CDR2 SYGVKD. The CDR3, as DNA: TGTGCCATCAGTGATGTTAGCGGGGGGGCTTATAATGAGCAGTTCTTC. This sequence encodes CAISDVSGGAYNEQFF.

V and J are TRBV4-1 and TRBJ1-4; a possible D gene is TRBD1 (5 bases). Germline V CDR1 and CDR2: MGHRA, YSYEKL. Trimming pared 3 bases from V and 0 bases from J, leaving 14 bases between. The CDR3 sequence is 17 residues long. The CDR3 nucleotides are TGCGCCAGCAGCCAGGTCCACGGGGGGGCAACTAATGAAAAACTGTTTTTT. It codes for CASSQVHGGATNEKLFF.

The CDR3 region is CASSEATGPVGWPQHF. CDR3 nucleotide sequence: TGTGCCAGCAGTGAAGCTACCGGGCCTGTTGGGTGGCCCCAGCATTTT. The chain is built from TRBV6-1 and TRBJ1-5; D not resolved. Trimming stripped 0 bases from V and 9 bases from J, with 18 bases between. The CDR3 length is 16 residues. Germline CDR1 reads MNHNS; CDR2 reads SASEGT.

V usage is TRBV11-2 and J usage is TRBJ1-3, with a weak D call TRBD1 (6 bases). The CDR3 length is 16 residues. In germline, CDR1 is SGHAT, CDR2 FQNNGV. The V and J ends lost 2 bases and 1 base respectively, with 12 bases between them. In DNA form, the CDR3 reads TGTGCCAGCAGCTTATCCGACAGGAGGTCTGGAAACACCATATATTTT. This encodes CASSLSDRRSGNTIYF.

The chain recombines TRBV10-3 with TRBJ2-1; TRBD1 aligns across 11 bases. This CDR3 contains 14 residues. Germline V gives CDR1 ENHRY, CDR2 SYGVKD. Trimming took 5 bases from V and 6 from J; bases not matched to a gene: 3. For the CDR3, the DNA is TGTGCCATCAGTACTGGACAGGGGGCCAATGAGCAGTTCTTC. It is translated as CAISTGQGANEQFF.

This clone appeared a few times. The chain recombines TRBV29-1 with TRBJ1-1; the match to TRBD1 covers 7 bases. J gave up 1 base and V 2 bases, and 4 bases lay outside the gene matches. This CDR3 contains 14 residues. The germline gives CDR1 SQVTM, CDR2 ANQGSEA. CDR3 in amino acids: CSVERDRWNTEAFF. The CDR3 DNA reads TGCAGCGTTGAACGGGACAGATGGAACACTGAAGCTTTCTTT.

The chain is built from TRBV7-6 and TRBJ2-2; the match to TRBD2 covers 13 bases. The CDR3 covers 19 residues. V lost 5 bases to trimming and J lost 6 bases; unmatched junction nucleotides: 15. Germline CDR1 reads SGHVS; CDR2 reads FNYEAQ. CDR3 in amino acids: CASSALLAGGPVPAGELFF. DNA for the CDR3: TGTGCCAGCAGCGCTCTACTAGCGGGGGGGCCCGTTCCCGCCGGGGAGCTGTTTTTT.

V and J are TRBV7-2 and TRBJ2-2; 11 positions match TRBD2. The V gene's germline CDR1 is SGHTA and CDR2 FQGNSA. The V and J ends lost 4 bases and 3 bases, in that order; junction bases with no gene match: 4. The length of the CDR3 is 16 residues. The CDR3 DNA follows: TGTGCCAGCAGCTCACTTAGCGGGGGGGACACCGGGGAGCTGTTTTTT. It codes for CASSSLSGGDTGELFF.

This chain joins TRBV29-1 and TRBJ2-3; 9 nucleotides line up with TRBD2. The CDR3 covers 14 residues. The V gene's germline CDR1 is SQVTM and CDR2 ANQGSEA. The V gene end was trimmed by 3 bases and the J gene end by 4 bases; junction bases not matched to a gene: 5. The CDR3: CSVERGGMPDTQYF. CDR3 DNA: TGCAGCGTTGAGCGGGGGGGAATGCCAGATACGCAGTATTTT.

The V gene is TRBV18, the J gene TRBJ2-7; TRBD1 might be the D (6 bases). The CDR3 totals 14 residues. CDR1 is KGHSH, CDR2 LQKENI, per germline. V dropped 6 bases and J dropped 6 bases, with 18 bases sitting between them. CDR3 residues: CASSAEQGLGEQYF. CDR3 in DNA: TGTGCCAGCTCCGCAGAGCAGGGGCTCGGCGAGCAGTACTTC.

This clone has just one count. CDR3 in amino acids: CSALIGGLAYYGYTF. CDR3 in DNA: TGCAGCGCTCTCATCGGAGGTTTGGCCTACTATGGCTACACCTTC. The J gene is TRBJ1-2, the V gene TRBV29-1; D unclear. The CDR3 consists of 15 residues. The V gene's germline CDR1 is SQVTM and CDR2 ANQGSEA. With 7 bases removed from V and 3 bases from J, the gap between germline ends came to 21 bases.

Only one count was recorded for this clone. This chain's CDR3 is CASSPPGGGETQYF. The DNA of the CDR3 is TGCGCCAGCAGTCCACCGGGCGGGGGGGAGACCCAGTACTTC. The chain employs TRBV5-1 and TRBJ2-5; 8 bases match TRBD2. Germline CDR1 is SGHRS and CDR2 is YFSETQ. The CDR3 covers 14 residues. Unmatched junction bases numbered 8, after V lost 5 bases and J lost 5 bases.

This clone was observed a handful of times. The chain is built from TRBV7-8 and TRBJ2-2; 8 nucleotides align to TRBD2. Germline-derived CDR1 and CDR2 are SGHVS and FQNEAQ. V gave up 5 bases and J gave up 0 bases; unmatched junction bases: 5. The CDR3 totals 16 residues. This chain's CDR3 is CASSLIAGTNTGELFF. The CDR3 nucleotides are TGTGCCAGCAGCCTAATAGCGGGAACGAACACCGGGGAGCTGTTTTTT.

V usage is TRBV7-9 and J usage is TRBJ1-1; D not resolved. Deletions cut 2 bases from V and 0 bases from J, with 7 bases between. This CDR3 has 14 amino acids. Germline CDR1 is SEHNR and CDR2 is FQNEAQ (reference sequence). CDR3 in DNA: TGTGCCAGCAGCTTATTGGGTATGAACACTGAAGCTTTCTTT. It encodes CASSLLGMNTEAFF.

DNA of the CDR3: TGCGCCAGCAGCTTAAGTCAGAACATTGATGGCTACACCTTC. Amino acid sequence: CASSLSQNIDGYTF. The rearrangement links TRBV5-1 to TRBJ1-2; D remains unclear. This CDR3 has 14 amino acids. Germline V gene lookup returns CDR1 SGHRS and CDR2 YFSETQ. V was clipped by 2 bases and J by 6 bases, with 14 bases between them.

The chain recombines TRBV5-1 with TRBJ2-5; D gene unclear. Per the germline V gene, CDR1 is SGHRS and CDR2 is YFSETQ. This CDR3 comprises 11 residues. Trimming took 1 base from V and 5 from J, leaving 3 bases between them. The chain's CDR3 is CASSLFETQYF. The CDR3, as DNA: TGCGCCAGCAGCTTGTTTGAGACCCAGTACTTC.

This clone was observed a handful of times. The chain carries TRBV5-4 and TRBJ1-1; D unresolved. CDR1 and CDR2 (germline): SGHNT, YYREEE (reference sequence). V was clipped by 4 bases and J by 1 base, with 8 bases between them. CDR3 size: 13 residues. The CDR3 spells CASSPERNTEAFF. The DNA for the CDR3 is TGTGCCAGCAGCCCAGAAAGGAACACTGAAGCTTTCTTT.